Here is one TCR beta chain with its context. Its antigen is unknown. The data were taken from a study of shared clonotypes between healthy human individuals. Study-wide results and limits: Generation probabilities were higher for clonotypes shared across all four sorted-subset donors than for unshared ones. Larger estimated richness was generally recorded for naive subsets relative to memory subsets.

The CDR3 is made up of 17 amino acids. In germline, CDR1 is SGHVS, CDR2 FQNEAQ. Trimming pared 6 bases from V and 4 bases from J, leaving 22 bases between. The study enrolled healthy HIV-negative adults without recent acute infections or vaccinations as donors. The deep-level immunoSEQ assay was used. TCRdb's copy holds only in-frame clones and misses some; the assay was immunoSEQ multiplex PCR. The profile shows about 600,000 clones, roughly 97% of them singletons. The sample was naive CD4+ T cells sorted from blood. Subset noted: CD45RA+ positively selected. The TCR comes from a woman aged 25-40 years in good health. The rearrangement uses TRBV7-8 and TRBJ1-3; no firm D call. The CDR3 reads CASRLSPRDGRGNTIYF. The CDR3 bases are TGTGCCAGCAGGCTTAGCCCTCGGGATGGGAGAGGAAACACCATATATTTT.